The 21 T cell receptor beta chains presented below share a single source sample, sequenced in a study of blood T cell repertoires in COVID-19. Some clones are missing from TCRdb's copy, which holds only in-frame ones; the method was immunoSEQ multiplex PCR. The data show approximately 80,000 clones, around 86% seen once. The sequenced sample consisted of peripheral blood. These receptors were taken from a man aged 50-60 years with active COVID-19.

The V call is TRBV18, the J call TRBJ2-2, with TRBD2 as a possible D gene (5 bases). V dropped 2 bases and J dropped 4 bases, with 17 bases sitting between them. Germline lookup yields CDR1 KGHSH and CDR2 LQKENI. This CDR3 spans 17 amino acids. The CDR3 sequence is CASSPTGKPKSTGELFF. The CDR3 DNA sequence: TGTGCCAGCTCACCAACCGGGAAGCCGAAGAGCACCGGGGAGCTGTTTTTT.

The chain joins TRBV6-6 to TRBJ2-3; 12 nucleotides line up with TRBD2. The ends lost 6 bases at V and 8 bases at J; junction bases unmatched: 6. In germline, CDR1 is MNHNY, CDR2 SVGAGI (reference sequence). The CDR3 has 14 amino acids. CDR3 sequence reads: CASRASGGAITQYF. In DNA form, the CDR3 reads TGTGCCAGCAGGGCTAGCGGGGGGGCAATTACGCAGTATTTT.

This clone was picked up a small number of times. The sample holds other DNA sequences that translate to the same CDR3. The chain carries TRBV27 and TRBJ1-4; 8 nucleotides agree with TRBD1. There are 14 residues in the CDR3. Trimming cost V 4 bases and J 5 bases; bases outside gene matches: 3. Germline CDR1 is MNHEY and CDR2 is SMNVEV (reference sequence). CDR3 amino acids: CASSSRGPNEKLFF. The CDR3 bases are TGTGCCAGCAGTTCCAGGGGGCCCAATGAAAAACTGTTTTTT. The whole variable domain, filled in from reference TRBV27 and TRBJ1-4, reads EAQVTQNPRYLITVTGKKLTVTCSQNMNHEYMSWYRQDPGLGLRQIYYSMNVEVTDKGDVPEGYKVSRKEKRNFPLILESPSPNQTSLYFCASSSRGPNEKLFFGSGTQLSVL.

V is TRBV6-5 and J is TRBJ2-5; 8 bases align to TRBD2. CDR1 is MNHEY, CDR2 SVGAGI, per germline. The CDR3 sequence is 15 residues long. The ends lost 5 bases at V and 2 bases at J; junction bases unmatched: 7. The CDR3 bases are TGTGCCAGCAGTCTTAGCGGGACCTCTCAAGAGACCCAGTACTTC. Protein product: CASSLSGTSQETQYF.

This sequence joins TRBV11-2 and TRBJ1-3, with no clear D. The CDR3 loop spans 14 amino acids. Germline lookup yields CDR1 SGHAT and CDR2 FQNNGV. V was shortened by 4 bases and J by 2 bases, with 9 bases between the two germline ends. This CDR3 reads CASSSVTAGNTIYF. The CDR3 nucleotides are TGTGCCAGCAGCTCGGTAACAGCTGGAAACACCATATATTTT.

This chain joins TRBV4-3 and TRBJ1-4; no reliable D call. The CDR3 spans 15 residues. Trimming cost V 2 bases and J 8 bases, with 15 bases left between them. The V gene's germline CDR1 is LGHNA and CDR2 YSLEER. Written as DNA, the CDR3 is TGCGCCAGCAGCCAACGGACGGGAGCCTTGGAAAAACTGTTTTTT. Its translation: CASSQRTGALEKLFF.

V and J are TRBV6-5 and TRBJ1-3; maybe TRBD1 (5 bases). Per the germline V gene, CDR1 is MNHEY and CDR2 is SVGAGI. CDR3 length: 14 amino acids. V was clipped by 5 bases and J by 3 bases, with 11 bases between them. CDR3 in DNA: TGTGCCAGCAGTATCATCAGGGATGGAAACACCATATATTTT. This gives the protein CASSIIRDGNTIYF.

CDR3 in amino acids: CATNRDRGPNEQFF. DNA of the CDR3: TGTGCCACAAACCGGGACAGGGGGCCAAATGAGCAGTTCTTC. The genes are TRBV15 and TRBJ2-1; 12 positions agree with TRBD1. The CDR3 is 14 amino acids. Germline CDR1 LNHNV, CDR2 YYDKDF (reference sequence). With 9 bases clipped from V and 7 bases from J, the junction kept 7 bases outside the gene matches.

The J gene is TRBJ2-6, the V gene TRBV6-5; unclear D gene. The V end lost 2 bases, the J end lost 0 bases, and 8 bases lay between the germline ends. The CDR3 loop spans 16 amino acids. Looked up from germline, CDR1 is MNHEY and CDR2 is SVGAGI. The CDR3 nucleotides are TGTGCCAGCAGTTACACAGATTCCTCTGGGGCCAACGTCCTGACTTTC. Protein: CASSYTDSSGANVLTF.

The chain has TRBV9 and TRBJ1-3, with D tentatively TRBD1 (5 bases). Germline V gene data show CDR1 as SGDLS and CDR2 as YYNGEE. V was pared by 4 bases and J by 4 bases, with 15 bases between. This CDR3 has 15 amino acids. DNA of the CDR3: TGTGCCAGCAGCTATGGGACGGGGGGAGGAAACACCATATATTTT. This encodes CASSYGTGGGNTIYF.

The chain employs TRBV15 and TRBJ1-3, with D tentatively TRBD1 (6 bases). Trimming pared 3 bases from V and 2 bases from J, leaving 11 bases between. The length of the CDR3 is 15 residues. In germline, CDR1 is LNHNV, CDR2 YYDKDF (reference sequence). The CDR3 sequence: CATSRPDRTGNTIYF. Here the CDR3 DNA reads TGTGCCACCAGCAGGCCGGACAGAACTGGAAACACCATATATTTT.

The CDR3 DNA reads as TGTGCCAGCAGTTACTCGGCTAGCGGGAGGGTCAATGAGCAGTTCTTC. Its translation is CASSYSASGRVNEQFF. The chain joins TRBV6-5 to TRBJ2-1, with TRBD2 identical over 12 bases. The CDR3 is 16 amino acids. The V gene's germline CDR1 is MNHEY and CDR2 SVGAGI. V shed 0 bases and J 6 bases; nucleotides not matched to a gene: 3.

The CDR3 reads CASSQDRSSNQPQHF. In DNA, the CDR3 is TGCGCCAGCAGCCAAGATCGGTCCAGCAATCAGCCCCAGCATTTT. This rearrangement joins TRBV4-3 to TRBJ1-5, with D hard to call. Germline CDR1 and CDR2: LGHNA and YSLEER. This CDR3 region has 15 residues. With 0 bases removed from V and 1 base from J, the gap between germline ends came to 7 bases.

The rearrangement joins TRBV6-6 to TRBJ1-5, with unresolved D. The V gene lost 4 bases and the J gene lost 3 bases, with 16 bases spanning the gap. Germline CDR1 is MNHNY and CDR2 is SVGAGI (reference sequence). The CDR3 is made up of 16 amino acids. The CDR3 reads CASSSRARTANQPQHF. The CDR3 DNA is TGTGCCAGCAGTTCTCGGGCCAGGACTGCCAATCAGCCCCAGCATTTT.

J is TRBJ2-7 and V is TRBV4-3; a possible D gene is TRBD1 (5 bases). The germline gives CDR1 LGHNA, CDR2 YSLEER. V lost 3 bases and J lost 3, with 15 bases in between. This CDR3 is built from 15 residues. The CDR3 loop is CASSQMGQSLYEQYF. CDR3 in DNA: TGCGCCAGCAGCCAGATGGGGCAGAGCCTCTACGAGCAGTACTTC.

The V and J genes are TRBV9 and TRBJ2-7; 7 bases line up with TRBD1. J lost 10 bases, V lost 4 bases, and 11 bases had no gene match. The V gene's germline CDR1 is SGDLS and CDR2 YYNGEE. This CDR3 is 13 amino acids long. The CDR3 sequence is CASSQRAGGSQYF. CDR3 in DNA: TGTGCCAGCAGCCAACGGGCAGGGGGAAGTCAGTACTTC. The whole variable domain, filled in from reference TRBV9 and TRBJ2-7, reads DSGVTQTPKHLITATGQRVTLRCSPRSGDLSVYWYQQSLDQGLQFLIQYYNGEERAKGNILERFSAQQFPDLHSELNLSSLELGDSALYFCASSQRAGGSQYFGPGTRLTVT.

The J gene is TRBJ2-7, the V gene TRBV27; TRBD2 matches 11 bases. This CDR3 has 15 amino acids. With V trimmed by 6 bases and J by 7 bases, 11 bases remained unmatched. Per the germline V gene, CDR1 is MNHEY and CDR2 is SMNVEV (reference sequence). CDR3 sequence reads: CASRRGLAGIREQYF. CDR3 DNA: TGTGCCAGCAGGCGCGGACTAGCGGGTATTAGAGAGCAGTACTTC.

The rearrangement uses TRBV11-2 and TRBJ2-3; possibly TRBD2 for D (5 bases). The CDR3 is 16 residues long. Germline lookup yields CDR1 SGHAT and CDR2 FQNNGV. The V gene lost 1 base and the J gene lost 1 base, with 12 bases spanning the gap. The CDR3 region has the DNA TGTGCCAGCAGCTTAGGGACTGGCCTTGGCACAGATACGCAGTATTTT. Translation: CASSLGTGLGTDTQYF.

The chain employs TRBV5-6 and TRBJ1-1; no clear D gene. Germline V lookup: CDR1 SGHDT, CDR2 YYEEEE. The CDR3 is 12 amino acids. The ends were cut back, 4 bases at V and 3 bases at J, with 7 bases in the middle. The CDR3 DNA follows: TGTGCCAGCAGCGGAGGATACACTGAAGCTTTCTTT. Amino acid sequence: CASSGGYTEAFF.

The rearrangement uses TRBV6-2 or TRBV6-3 and TRBJ2-7, with TRBD2 as a possible D gene (5 bases). V lost 0 bases and J lost 6, with 12 bases in between. The length of the CDR3 is 14 residues. Germline lookup yields CDR1 MNHEY and CDR2 SVGEGT. CDR3 loop: CASSYSGGPGEQYF. For the CDR3, the DNA is TGTGCCAGCAGTTACTCGGGCGGGCCCGGCGAGCAGTACTTC.

The chain carries TRBV6-1 and TRBJ2-3; 14 bases line up with TRBD2. Trimming cost V 4 bases and J 5 bases; bases outside gene matches: 5. The CDR3 contains 16 residues. Germline values: CDR1 MNHNS, CDR2 SASEGT. CDR3 residues: CASSAGTSGRGDTQYF. CDR3 nucleotides: TGTGCCAGCAGTGCTGGGACTAGCGGGAGAGGAGATACGCAGTATTTT.